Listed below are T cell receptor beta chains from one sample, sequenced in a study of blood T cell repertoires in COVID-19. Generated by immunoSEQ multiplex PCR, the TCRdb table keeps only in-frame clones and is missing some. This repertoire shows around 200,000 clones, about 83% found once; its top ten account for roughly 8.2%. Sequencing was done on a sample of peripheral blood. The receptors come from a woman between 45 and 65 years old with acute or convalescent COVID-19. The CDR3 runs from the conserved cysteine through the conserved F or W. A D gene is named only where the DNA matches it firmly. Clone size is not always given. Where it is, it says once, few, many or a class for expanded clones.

CDR3aa: CASSLYAGAKNIQYF; CDR3nt: TGTGCCAGCAGTTTATATGCAGGGGCCAAAAACATTCAGTACTTC; d_gene: .; j_gene: TRBJ2-4; abundance: .; v_gene: TRBV28
CDR3aa: CASSSRRFDRSYEQYF; CDR3nt: TGTGCCAGCAGCTCCCGGAGGTTCGATCGCTCCTACGAGCAGTACTTC; d_gene: .; j_gene: TRBJ2-7; abundance: .; v_gene: TRBV21-1
CDR3aa: CASSDPTFTGNYGYTF; CDR3nt: TGTGCCAGCAGTGACCCCACCTTCACAGGGAACTATGGCTACACCTTC; d_gene: .; j_gene: TRBJ1-2; abundance: .; v_gene: TRBV25-1
CDR3aa: CASSFRGTAYNEKLFF; CDR3nt: TGTGCCAGCAGCTTTCGGGGGACAGCCTATAATGAAAAACTGTTTTTT; d_gene: TRBD1; j_gene: TRBJ1-4; abundance: .; v_gene: TRBV7-9
CDR3aa: CASSQNSGNYNEQFF; CDR3nt: TGTGCCAGCAGCCAAAACTCCGGGAACTACAATGAGCAGTTCTTC; d_gene: .; j_gene: TRBJ2-1; abundance: .; v_gene: TRBV3-1/TRBV3-2
CDR3aa: CASSWDRDHEQYF; CDR3nt: TGTGCCAGCAGTTGGGACAGGGACCACGAGCAGTACTTC; d_gene: TRBD1; j_gene: TRBJ2-7; abundance: .; v_gene: TRBV12-3/TRBV12-4
CDR3aa: CASSSFRASGSSYNEQFF; CDR3nt: TGTGCCAGCAGCTCCTTTAGAGCTAGCGGAAGCTCCTACAATGAGCAGTTCTTC; d_gene: TRBD2; j_gene: TRBJ2-1; abundance: .; v_gene: TRBV13
CDR3aa: CASRGPGLAKFF; CDR3nt: TGTGCCAGCAGGGGACCGGGACTAGCGAAGTTCTTC; d_gene: TRBD2; j_gene: TRBJ2-1; abundance: .; v_gene: TRBV28
CDR3aa: CASSQASGRASSGTGELFF; CDR3nt: TGTGCCAGCAGCCAAGCTAGCGGGAGGGCCAGTAGTGGCACCGGGGAGCTGTTTTTT; d_gene: TRBD2; j_gene: TRBJ2-2; abundance: .; v_gene: TRBV3-1/TRBV3-2
CDR3aa: CASSIGNNQPQHF; CDR3nt: TGTGCCAGTAGTATCGGGAACAATCAGCCCCAGCATTTT; d_gene: .; j_gene: TRBJ1-5; abundance: .; v_gene: TRBV19
CDR3aa: CASGRSNTGELFF; CDR3nt: TGTGCCAGCGGCAGGTCGAACACCGGGGAGCTGTTTTTT; d_gene: .; j_gene: TRBJ2-2; abundance: once; v_gene: TRBV6-5
CDR3aa: CASSPGTGGGNTIYF; CDR3nt: TGTGCCAGCAGCCCCGGGACAGGGGGTGGAAACACCATATATTTT; d_gene: TRBD1; j_gene: TRBJ1-3; abundance: once; v_gene: TRBV7-9
CDR3aa: CASSRITAGCKYYGYTF; CDR3nt: TGTGCCAGCAGCAGAATCACCGCGGGGTGTAAATACTATGGCTACACCTTC; d_gene: .; j_gene: TRBJ1-2; abundance: medium-sized; v_gene: TRBV11-3
CDR3aa: CASRTGARDEQFF; CDR3nt: TGCGCCAGCAGGACAGGGGCAAGGGATGAGCAGTTCTTC; d_gene: TRBD1; j_gene: TRBJ2-1; abundance: .; v_gene: TRBV5-1
CDR3aa: CASSVGLLPPQYF; CDR3nt: TGTGCCAGCAGCGTAGGACTGCTCCCCCCCCAGTACTTC; d_gene: .; j_gene: TRBJ2-7; abundance: once; v_gene: TRBV9
CDR3aa: CASSLDQGSTQYF; CDR3nt: TGTGCCAGCAGCTTAGATCAGGGGAGTACGCAGTATTTT; d_gene: .; j_gene: TRBJ2-3; abundance: .; v_gene: TRBV11-2
CDR3aa: CASSLLESGRPSYNEQFF; CDR3nt: TGTGCCAGCAGCCTCCTCGAAAGCGGGAGGCCTTCCTACAATGAGCAGTTCTTC; d_gene: TRBD2; j_gene: TRBJ2-1; abundance: .; v_gene: TRBV9
CDR3aa: CASTQRATSTYEQYF; CDR3nt: TGTGCCAGCACCCAACGCGCGACATCTACCTACGAGCAGTACTTC; d_gene: .; j_gene: TRBJ2-7; abundance: .; v_gene: TRBV28
CDR3aa: CASSYGLAGVGEQYF; CDR3nt: TGTGCCAGCAGTTACGGGCTAGCGGGAGTAGGCGAGCAGTACTTC; d_gene: TRBD2; j_gene: TRBJ2-7; abundance: .; v_gene: TRBV6-5
CDR3aa: CASSFLKRTSGTNEQFF; CDR3nt: TGCGCCAGCAGCTTCCTAAAACGGACTAGCGGGACCAATGAGCAGTTCTTC; d_gene: TRBD2; j_gene: TRBJ2-1; abundance: .; v_gene: TRBV5-1
CDR3aa: CASSHPSSGVYEQYF; CDR3nt: TGTGCCAGCAGTCATCCTTCTAGCGGGGTCTACGAGCAGTACTTC; d_gene: TRBD2; j_gene: TRBJ2-7; abundance: .; v_gene: TRBV27
CDR3aa: CASSRTDGLGNEQYF; CDR3nt: TGTGCCAGCAGCAGAACCGACGGACTAGGGAACGAGCAGTACTTC; d_gene: TRBD2; j_gene: TRBJ2-7; abundance: .; v_gene: TRBV7-6
CDR3aa: CASSPTRAPGANVLTF; CDR3nt: TGTGCCAGCTCACCGACGAGGGCGCCTGGGGCCAACGTCCTGACTTTC; d_gene: .; j_gene: TRBJ2-6; abundance: .; v_gene: TRBV18
CDR3aa: CASSQAAPGLASPGVF; CDR3nt: TGTGCCAGCAGCCAAGCCGCTCCGGGACTAGCGTCGCCGGGGGTCTTC; d_gene: TRBD2; j_gene: TRBJ2-1; abundance: .; v_gene: TRBV3-1/TRBV3-2
CDR3aa: CAWSGQGNSPLHF; CDR3nt: TGTGCCTGGAGTGGGCAGGGTAATTCACCCCTCCACTTT; d_gene: .; j_gene: TRBJ1-6; abundance: .; v_gene: TRBV30
CDR3aa: CATSVDSFNQPQHF; CDR3nt: TGTGCCACCAGCGTCGACAGTTTCAATCAGCCCCAGCATTTT; d_gene: .; j_gene: TRBJ1-5; abundance: .; v_gene: TRBV15
CDR3aa: CASSLFRVGLSTEAFF; CDR3nt: TGTGCCAGCAGCTTATTCAGGGTGGGGTTGAGCACTGAAGCTTTCTTT; d_gene: .; j_gene: TRBJ1-1; abundance: .; v_gene: TRBV11-2
CDR3aa: CASSGSSDQPQHF; CDR3nt: TGTGCCAGTTCGGGGTCGAGTGATCAGCCCCAGCATTTT; d_gene: .; j_gene: TRBJ1-5; abundance: .; v_gene: TRBV12-3/TRBV12-4
CDR3aa: CASSPPKVRNEQFF; CDR3nt: TGTGCCAGCTCACCACCCAAGGTCAGGAATGAGCAGTTCTTC; d_gene: .; j_gene: TRBJ2-1; abundance: .; v_gene: TRBV18
CDR3aa: CASSAGLGGYTF; CDR3nt: TGTGCCAGCAGCGCAGGCCTGGGTGGCTACACCTTC; d_gene: .; j_gene: TRBJ1-2; abundance: .; v_gene: TRBV5-6
CDR3aa: CATSRTSGRAGTGELFF; CDR3nt: TGTGCCACCTCTCGGACTAGCGGGAGGGCGGGTACCGGGGAGCTGTTTTTT; d_gene: TRBD2; j_gene: TRBJ2-2; abundance: .; v_gene: TRBV3-1/TRBV3-2
CDR3aa: CATSKSRGYEQYF; CDR3nt: TGTGCCACCAGCAAAAGCAGGGGGTACGAGCAGTACTTC; d_gene: TRBD1; j_gene: TRBJ2-7; abundance: few; v_gene: TRBV15
CDR3aa: CASSLDNYEQYF; CDR3nt: TGTGCCAGCAGCTTAGACAACTACGAGCAGTACTTC; d_gene: .; j_gene: TRBJ2-7; abundance: .; v_gene: TRBV11-2
CDR3aa: CASSQDRASGAYEQYF; CDR3nt: TGCGCCAGCAGCCAAGATCGGGCTAGCGGTGCCTACGAGCAGTACTTC; d_gene: TRBD2; j_gene: TRBJ2-7; abundance: .; v_gene: TRBV4-1
CDR3aa: CSASQGIVHEQYF; CDR3nt: TGCAGTGCTAGTCAGGGGATCGTCCACGAGCAGTACTTC; d_gene: .; j_gene: TRBJ2-7; abundance: many; v_gene: TRBV20-1
CDR3aa: CASSVEQGWDEQYF; CDR3nt: TGTGCCAGCAGCGTAGAACAGGGGTGGGACGAGCAGTACTTC; d_gene: TRBD1; j_gene: TRBJ2-7; abundance: .; v_gene: TRBV9
CDR3aa: CATSDFGLAGVGADTQYF; CDR3nt: TGTGCCACCAGTGATTTTGGACTAGCGGGAGTAGGGGCAGATACGCAGTATTTT; d_gene: TRBD2; j_gene: TRBJ2-3; abundance: .; v_gene: TRBV24-1
CDR3aa: CASSQVELAGEITDTQYF; CDR3nt: TGTGCCAGCAGCCAAGTGGAACTAGCGGGAGAAATCACAGATACGCAGTATTTT; d_gene: TRBD2; j_gene: TRBJ2-3; abundance: once; v_gene: TRBV4-2
CDR3aa: CASSRLAGGQETQYF; CDR3nt: TGTGCCAGCAGTCGACTAGCGGGAGGCCAAGAGACCCAGTACTTC; d_gene: TRBD2; j_gene: TRBJ2-5; abundance: once; v_gene: TRBV2
CDR3aa: CASSLTDRGDNEQYF; CDR3nt: TGTGCCAGCAGTTTAACGGACAGGGGAGACAACGAGCAGTACTTC; d_gene: TRBD1; j_gene: TRBJ2-7; abundance: .; v_gene: TRBV28
CDR3aa: CSVGLQETQYF; CDR3nt: TGCAGCGTTGGGCTTCAAGAGACCCAGTACTTC; d_gene: .; j_gene: TRBJ2-5; abundance: .; v_gene: TRBV29-1
CDR3aa: CTSSQDRVSPSYEQYF; CDR3nt: TGCACCAGCAGCCAAGATCGGGTGTCCCCTTCCTACGAGCAGTACTTC; d_gene: .; j_gene: TRBJ2-7; abundance: .; v_gene: TRBV1
CDR3aa: CAVQGSGREQFF; CDR3nt: TGCGCCGTACAGGGTAGCGGGAGAGAGCAGTTCTTC; d_gene: TRBD2; j_gene: TRBJ2-1; abundance: .; v_gene: TRBV10-1
CDR3aa: CSVERQGIGEAFF; CDR3nt: TGCAGCGTTGAAAGACAGGGGATCGGTGAAGCTTTCTTT; d_gene: TRBD1; j_gene: TRBJ1-1; abundance: few; v_gene: TRBV29-1
CDR3aa: CSVDRRGTEAFF; CDR3nt: TGCAGCGTTGATCGCCGCGGGACTGAAGCTTTCTTT; d_gene: .; j_gene: TRBJ1-1; abundance: .; v_gene: TRBV29-1
CDR3aa: CASRPATNEKLFF; CDR3nt: TGCGCCAGCCGGCCAGCGACTAATGAAAAACTGTTTTTT; d_gene: .; j_gene: TRBJ1-4; abundance: few; v_gene: TRBV5-1